Reported below is one T cell receptor beta chain. Its antigen is currently unknown. The sample originates from a study of T cell repertoires in cytomegalovirus infection. General study results and limits: The ex vivo response was dominated by HLA-C-restricted CMV-specific TCR beta clonotypes.

Via MiXCR, TCRdb re-called the reads, giving one row per CDR3 protein. The top ten clones hold under 30% of a sample with roughly 180,000 distinct CDR3 sequences, about a fifth of them seen once. V was pared by 7 bases and J by 2 bases, with 9 bases of the junction left unmatched. The CDR3 extends over 15 amino acids. From germline, CDR1 is MNHGY and CDR2 SAAAGT. The chain links TRBV6-8 to TRBJ2-7, with 9 bases matching TRBD2. The clonotype originates from a human donor in good health (CMV status not recorded). Some clones in this sample may be carry-over from other donors' samples. The sequencing here drew on CD8+ T cells from cultured PBMCs, taken from culture after CMV antigen stimulation. The CDR3 region has the DNA TGTGCCAGCACCCAGATGGCGGGGGGGACCTACGAGCAGTACTTC. It yields the protein CASTQMAGGTYEQYF.